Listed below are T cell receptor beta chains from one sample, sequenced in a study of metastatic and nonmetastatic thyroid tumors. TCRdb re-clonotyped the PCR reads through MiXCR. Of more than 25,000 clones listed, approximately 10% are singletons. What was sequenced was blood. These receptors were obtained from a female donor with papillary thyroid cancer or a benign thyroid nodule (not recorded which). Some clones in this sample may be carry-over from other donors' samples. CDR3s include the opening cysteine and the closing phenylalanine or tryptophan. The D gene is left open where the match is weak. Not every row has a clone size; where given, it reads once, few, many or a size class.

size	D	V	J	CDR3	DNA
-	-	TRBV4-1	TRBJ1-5	CASSQVGRNNQPQHF	TGCGCCAGCAGCCAAGTGGGCAGAAATAATCAGCCCCAGCATTTT
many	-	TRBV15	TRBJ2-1	CATSRDTGGYNEQFF	TGTGCCACCAGCAGAGATACGGGCGGATACAATGAGCAGTTCTTC
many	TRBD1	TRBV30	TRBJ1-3	CAWNSDRVGNTIYF	TGTGCCTGGAACTCCGACAGGGTTGGAAACACCATATATTTT
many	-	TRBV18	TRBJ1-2	CASSPQAVGTQANYGYTF	TGTGCCAGCTCACCCCAAGCCGTCGGGACACAAGCTAACTATGGCTACACCTTC
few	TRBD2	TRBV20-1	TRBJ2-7	CSARDLGEGRAYEQYF	TGCAGTGCTAGAGATCTGGGGGAGGGCCGCGCCTACGAGCAGTACTTC
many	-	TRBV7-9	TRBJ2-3	CASSWGRMGADTQYF	TGTGCCAGCAGCTGGGGACGGATGGGGGCAGATACGCAGTATTTT
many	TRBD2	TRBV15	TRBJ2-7	CATSRGTSGRSSYEQYF	TGTGCCACCAGCAGAGGGACTAGCGGGAGAAGCTCCTACGAGCAGTACTTC
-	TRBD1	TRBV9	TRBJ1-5	CASSVGWDSSNQPQHF	TGTGCCAGCAGCGTAGGGTGGGACAGTAGCAATCAGCCCCAGCATTTT
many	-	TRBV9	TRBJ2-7	CASSPGTYNEQYF	TGTGCCAGCAGCCCCGGGACCTACAACGAGCAGTACTTC
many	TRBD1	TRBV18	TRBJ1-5	CASSPTGGNQPQHF	TGTGCCAGCTCACCAACAGGGGGGAATCAGCCCCAGCATTTT
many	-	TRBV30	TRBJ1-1	CAWRVRGLNTEAFF	TGTGCCTGGAGGGTCCGGGGGCTGAACACTGAAGCTTTCTTT
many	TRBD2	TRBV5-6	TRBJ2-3	CASSSGLAGYLDTQYF	TGTGCCAGCAGCTCGGGACTAGCGGGGTATTTAGATACGCAGTATTTT
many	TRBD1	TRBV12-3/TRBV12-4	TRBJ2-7	CASSLAQDRGRKGPTYEQYF	TGTGCCAGCAGTTTAGCGCAGGACAGGGGGCGAAAGGGACCCACCTACGAGCAGTACTTC
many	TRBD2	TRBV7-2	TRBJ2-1	CASSLSGKSYNEQFF	TGTGCCAGCAGCCTTAGCGGGAAATCCTACAATGAGCAGTTCTTC
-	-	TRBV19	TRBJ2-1	CASSDPSTHSYNEQFF	TGTGCCAGTAGTGACCCCTCCACGCACTCCTACAATGAGCAGTTCTTC
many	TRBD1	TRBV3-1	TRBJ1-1	CASSQGTGNTEAFF	TGTGCCAGCAGTCAAGGGACAGGGAACACTGAAGCTTTCTTT
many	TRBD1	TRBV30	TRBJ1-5	CAWSDQGATNQPQHF	TGTGCCTGGAGTGATCAGGGGGCGACGAATCAGCCCCAGCATTTT
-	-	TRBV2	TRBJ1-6	CASRGTSGSPLHF	TGTGCCAGCAGGGGGACCTCGGGTTCACCCCTCCACTTT
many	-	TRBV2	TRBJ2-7	CASSGTRDRSMNEQYF	TGTGCCAGCAGCGGGACTCGGGACAGAAGTATGAACGAGCAGTACTTC
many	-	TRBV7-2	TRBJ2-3	CASSLTGMGDTQYF	TGTGCCAGCAGCTTAACAGGGATGGGGGATACGCAGTATTTT
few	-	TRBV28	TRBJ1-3	CASRGPNSGNTIYF	TGTGCCTCCAGGGGTCCAAACTCTGGAAACACCATATATTTT
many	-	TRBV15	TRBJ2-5	CATSRDRSLAHTSETQYF	TGTGCCACCAGCAGAGATCGGTCTTTAGCGCACACTTCTGAGACCCAGTACTTC
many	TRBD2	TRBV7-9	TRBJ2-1	CASSLRGSGGHNEQFF	TGTGCCAGCAGCTTGCGAGGAAGCGGGGGCCACAATGAGCAGTTCTTC
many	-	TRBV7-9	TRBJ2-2	CASSLVPRYTGELFF	TGTGCCAGCAGCTTAGTACCTAGATACACCGGGGAGCTGTTTTTT
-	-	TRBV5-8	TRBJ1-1	CASSLAPAGRPTEAFF	TGTGCCAGCAGCTTGGCCCCCGCAGGGCGCCCTACTGAAGCTTTCTTT
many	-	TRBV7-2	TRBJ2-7	CASSFGTRYEQYF	TGTGCCAGCAGCTTCGGGACTCGCTACGAGCAGTACTTC
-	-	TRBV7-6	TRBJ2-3	CASSLCPSRRSDTQYF	TGTGCCAGCAGCTTATGTCCTAGCAGGAGGTCAGATACGCAGTATTTT
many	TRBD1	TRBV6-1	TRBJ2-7	CASSEGTGIIYEQYF	TGTGCCAGCAGTGAAGGGACAGGGATTATCTACGAGCAGTACTTC
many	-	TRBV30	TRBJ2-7	CAWSVWGDSHEQYF	TGTGCCTGGAGTGTGTGGGGGGATTCCCACGAGCAGTACTTC
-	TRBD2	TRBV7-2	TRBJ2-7	CASSLALGSSGAYEQYF	TGTGCCAGCAGCTTAGCCCTTGGGAGTAGCGGGGCCTACGAGCAGTACTTC
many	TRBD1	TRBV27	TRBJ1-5	CASSSQGGNQPQHF	TGTGCCAGCAGTTCTCAGGGGGGCAATCAGCCCCAGCATTTT
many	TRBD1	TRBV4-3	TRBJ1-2	CASSQDTGGAGYYGYTF	TGCGCCAGCAGCCAAGATACAGGGGGCGCAGGGTATTATGGCTACACCTTC
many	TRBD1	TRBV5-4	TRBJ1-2	CASLGQVGNYGYTF	TGTGCCAGCCTGGGACAGGTCGGAAACTATGGCTACACCTTC
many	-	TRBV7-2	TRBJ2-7	CASSLAGTNEQYF	TGTGCCAGCAGCTTAGCGGGGACAAACGAGCAGTACTTC
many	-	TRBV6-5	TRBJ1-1	CASSYSRGPATEAFF	TGTGCCAGCAGTTACTCTCGTGGGCCTGCTACTGAAGCTTTCTTT
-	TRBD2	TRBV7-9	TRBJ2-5	CASSRTTSGQENQYF	TGTGCCAGCAGTCGTACGACTAGCGGCCAAGAGAACCAGTACTTC
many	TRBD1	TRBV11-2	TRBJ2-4	CASSSRDRGQNIQYF	TGTGCCAGCAGCTCACGGGACAGGGGTCAAAACATTCAGTACTTC
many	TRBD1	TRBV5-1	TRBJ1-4	CARAGTANEKLFF	TGCGCCAGAGCCGGGACAGCGAATGAAAAACTGTTTTTT
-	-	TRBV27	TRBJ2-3	CASSSPPSGADTQYF	TGTGCCAGCAGTTCCCCCCCGTCGGGTGCAGATACGCAGTATTTT
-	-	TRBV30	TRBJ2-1	CAWSVGGTGEQFF	TGTGCCTGGAGTGTAGGGGGAACCGGGGAGCAGTTCTTC
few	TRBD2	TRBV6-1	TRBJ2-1	CASRPLLGGGNEQFF	TGTGCCAGCAGACCCCTCCTTGGGGGGGGGAATGAGCAGTTCTTC
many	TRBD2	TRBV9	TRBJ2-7	CASSGSGRYEQYF	TGTGCCAGCAGCGGTAGCGGGAGGTACGAGCAGTACTTC
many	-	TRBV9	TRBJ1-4	CASSVGRGEKLFF	TGTGCCAGCAGCGTAGGGCGGGGAGAAAAACTGTTTTTT
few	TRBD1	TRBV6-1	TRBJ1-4	CASSRDRGGEKLFF	TGTGCCAGCAGTCGAGACAGGGGAGGCGAAAAACTGTTTTTT
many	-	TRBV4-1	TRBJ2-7	CASSQERTANYEQYF	TGCGCCAGCAGCCAAGAAAGGACAGCAAACTACGAGCAGTACTTC
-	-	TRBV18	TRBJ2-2	CASSPAGTGELFF	TGTGCCAGCTCACCAGCAGGGACCGGGGAGCTGTTTTTT
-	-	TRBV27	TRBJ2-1	CASSLGAGAEREQFF	TGTGCCAGCAGTCTCGGGGCGGGGGCGGAACGTGAGCAGTTCTTC
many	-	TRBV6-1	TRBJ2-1	CATEGSGNEQFF	TGTGCCACCGAGGGTAGCGGTAATGAGCAGTTCTTC
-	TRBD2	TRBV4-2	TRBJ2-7	CASSQGAGGDYEQYF	TGTGCCAGCAGCCAAGGGGCGGGGGGCGACTACGAGCAGTACTTC
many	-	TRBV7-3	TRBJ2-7	CASSLRAGSSYEQYF	TGTGCCAGCAGCTTAAGGGCAGGGAGCTCCTACGAGCAGTACTTC
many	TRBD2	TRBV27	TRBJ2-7	CASSPRTSGIEQYF	TGTGCCAGCAGTCCGCGGACTAGCGGGATCGAGCAGTACTTC
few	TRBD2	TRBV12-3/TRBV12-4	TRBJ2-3	CASRVSGGDNTDTQYF	TGTGCCAGCAGAGTTAGCGGGGGGGACAACACAGATACGCAGTATTTT
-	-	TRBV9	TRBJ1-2	CASSVGRGGNYGYTF	TGTGCCAGCAGCGTAGGGCGGGGAGGAAACTATGGCTACACCTTC
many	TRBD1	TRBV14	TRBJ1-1	CASSHASGGDTEAFF	TGTGCCAGCAGCCATGCATCAGGGGGCGACACTGAAGCTTTCTTT
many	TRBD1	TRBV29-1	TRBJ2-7	CSVEDRGTGSVYEQYF	TGCAGCGTTGAAGATCGTGGGACAGGGTCCGTCTACGAGCAGTACTTC
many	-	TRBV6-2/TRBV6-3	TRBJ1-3	CASSYGGSGNTIYF	TGTGCCAGCAGTTACGGGGGATCCGGAAACACCATATATTTT
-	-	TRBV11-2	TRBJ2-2	CASSLGGSKNTGELFF	TGTGCCAGCAGCTTAGGGGGTAGTAAGAACACCGGGGAGCTGTTTTTT
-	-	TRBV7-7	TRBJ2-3	CASSLALGPDTQYF	TGTGCTAGCAGCTTAGCCCTCGGGCCAGATACGCAGTATTTT